What follows are 6 T cell receptor beta chains derived from one specimen sequenced in a study of vaccination effects on CD4 cells after COVID-19. TCRdb keeps only in-frame clones here, not all; method: immunoSEQ multiplex PCR. The sample has approximately 70,000 clones, roughly 73% seen once; the top ten hold less than 2.5%. These receptors have no known antigen. An approximately ten-day culture period preceded the isolation of CD4+ T cells. Participants were given two doses of BNT162b2 or mRNA-1273 vaccine. This specimen consisted of CD4+ T cells from PBMCs cultured without peptide, obtained after COVID-19 vaccination. Receptors originate from a human donor who received a COVID-19 vaccine.

The chain has TRBV2 and TRBJ1-3, with 10 nucleotides matching TRBD1. The CDR3 is made up of 20 amino acids. Germline V gene data show CDR1 as SNHLY and CDR2 as FYNNEI. The V and J ends lost 6 bases and 1 base, in that order; junction bases with no gene match: 18. The CDR3 loop reads CASRKQAGTGDFTSGNTIYF. The DNA for the CDR3 is TGTGCCAGCAGAAAGCAAGCCGGGACAGGGGATTTCACTTCTGGAAACACCATATATTTT. Combining the CDR3 with reference TRBV2 and TRBJ1-3 gives the whole variable domain EPEVTQTPSHQVTQMGQEVILRCVPISNHLYFYWYRQILGQKVEFLVSFYNNEISEKSEIFDDQFSVERPDGSNFTLKIRSTKLEDSAMYFCASRKQAGTGDFTSGNTIYFGEGSWLTVV.

The genes are TRBV14 and TRBJ1-1, with D possibly being TRBD1 (5 bases). Germline assignment: CDR1 SGHDN and CDR2 FVKESK. With 5 bases removed from V and 6 bases from J, the gap between germline ends came to 13 bases. The CDR3 loop spans 13 amino acids. The CDR3 DNA reads TGTGCCAGCAGCGCGGGACCCTGGGCTGAAGCTTTCTTT. This encodes CASSAGPWAEAFF.

This clone was picked up a small number of times. The chain couples TRBV30 to TRBJ2-2, with TRBD1 identical over 7 bases. The CDR3 covers 14 residues. Germline CDR1 and CDR2: GTSNPN and SVGIG (reference sequence). The J segment lost 2 bases and the V segment lost 4 bases, leaving 4 bases of the junction unmatched. The CDR3 is CAWNRDRNTGELFF. Here the CDR3 DNA reads TGTGCCTGGAATCGGGACAGAAACACCGGGGAGCTGTTTTTT.

This clone was observed a few times. The chain links TRBV19 to TRBJ2-2; 7 bases match TRBD1. The CDR3 is made up of 13 amino acids. Trimming took 6 bases from V and 5 from J; bases not matched to a gene: 3. In germline, CDR1 is LNHDA, CDR2 SQIVND (reference sequence). CDR3 loop: CASRRGLTGELFF. The CDR3 DNA sequence: TGTGCCAGTAGGAGGGGGCTTACCGGGGAGCTGTTTTTT.

The chain links TRBV7-2 to TRBJ1-1; 8 positions match TRBD1. After removal of 8 bases from V and 3 bases from J, the junction contained 5 bases not matched to a gene. Germline values: CDR1 SGHTA, CDR2 FQGNSA. The CDR3 spans 13 residues. CDR3 in amino acids: CASGQGRDTEAFF. The CDR3, as DNA: TGTGCCAGCGGACAGGGAAGGGACACTGAAGCTTTCTTT. The full variable domain, with the rest looked up from reference TRBV7-2 and TRBJ1-1, is GAGVSQSPSNKVTEKGKDVELRCDPISGHTALYWYRQSLGQGLEFLIYFQGNSAPDKSGLPSDRFSAERTGGSVSTLTIQRTQQEDSAVYLCASGQGRDTEAFFGQGTRLTVV.

J is TRBJ1-3 and V is TRBV18, with D unclear. Trimming cost V 5 bases and J 1 base, with 12 bases left between them. Looked up from germline, CDR1 is KGHSH and CDR2 is LQKENI. The CDR3 loop spans 15 amino acids. The CDR3, as DNA: TGTGCCAGCTCATCGGGGATAAAGTCTGGAAACACCATATATTTT. Translated, it gives CASSSGIKSGNTIYF.